A selection of T cell receptor beta chains follows, all from one sample in a study of T cells in Graves' hyperthyroidism and ophthalmopathy. TCRdb re-called the multiplex PCR reads through MiXCR, storing one row per CDR3 protein. The sample lists roughly 420,000 distinct CDR3 sequences, roughly 15% occurring once. Sequencing was carried out using blood. These receptor sequences come from a woman under 30 with Graves' hyperthyroidism. The CDR3 runs from the conserved cysteine through the conserved F or W. D genes are given only for firm matches. Clone size appears in some rows only: once, few, many, or a class for an expanded clone.

.	TRBV7-9	14	.	TRBJ2-5	CASSLNRRGETQYF	TGTGCCAGCAGCTTAAACAGGCGAGGAGAGACCCAGTACTTC
few	TRBV28	16	TRBD1	TRBJ1-2	CASSPLDRDQNYGYTF	TGTGCCAGCAGTCCTCTCGACAGGGACCAAAACTATGGCTACACCTTC
many	TRBV3-1	14	.	TRBJ1-1	CASSQETANTEAFF	TGTGCCAGCAGCCAAGAAACAGCGAACACTGAAGCTTTCTTT
few	TRBV27	12	.	TRBJ1-5	CASSFVGQPQHF	TGTGCCAGCAGTTTCGTGGGTCAGCCCCAGCATTTT
many	TRBV7-2	14	.	TRBJ2-3	CASSLFGSTDTQYF	TGTGCCAGCAGCTTATTCGGTAGCACAGATACGCAGTATTTT
many	TRBV2	13	.	TRBJ2-3	CASKAPSTDTQYF	TGTGCCAGCAAAGCACCGAGCACAGATACGCAGTATTTT
many	TRBV7-2	14	.	TRBJ2-7	CASSLDAYLYEQYF	TGTGCCAGCAGCTTAGATGCCTACCTCTACGAGCAGTACTTC
many	TRBV3-1	15	.	TRBJ2-7	CASSPVQGVPYEQYF	TGTGCCAGCAGCCCAGTTCAAGGTGTCCCCTACGAGCAGTACTTC
many	TRBV10-3	17	TRBD1	TRBJ2-3	CAISPRPGTGGTDTQYF	TGTGCCATCAGTCCACGACCCGGGACAGGAGGCACAGATACGCAGTATTTT
.	TRBV19	14	.	TRBJ2-7	CASSIQGTSYEQYF	TGTGCCAGTAGTATTCAGGGAACCTCCTACGAGCAGTACTTC
many	TRBV12-3/TRBV12-4	15	.	TRBJ1-4	CASTPDRRFNEKLFF	TGTGCCAGCACCCCTGACAGGAGATTTAATGAAAAACTGTTTTTT
few	TRBV7-2	16	TRBD1	TRBJ2-5	CASSLAGTGSQETQYF	TGTGCCAGCAGCTTAGCCGGGACAGGGTCGCAAGAGACCCAGTACTTC
few	TRBV4-1	17	TRBD2	TRBJ2-3	CASSQAVTSGNTDTQYF	TGCGCCAGCAGCCAAGCCGTTACTAGCGGGAATACAGATACGCAGTATTTT
.	TRBV9	20	TRBD2	TRBJ2-1	CDSTTGPGTSGPLGYNEQFF	TGTGACAGCACTACGGGCCCCGGGACTAGCGGACCCCTGGGCTACAATGAGCAGTTCTTC
.	TRBV6-2/TRBV6-3	15	.	TRBJ2-7	CASGGLADKSYEQYF	TGTGCCAGCGGGGGGCTTGCGGATAAAAGCTACGAGCAGTACTTC
.	TRBV18	15	TRBD1	TRBJ2-7	CASHHGDRDRDEQYF	TGTGCCAGTCATCACGGGGACAGGGATAGGGACGAGCAGTACTTC
many	TRBV7-2	17	TRBD2	TRBJ2-1	CASSPRTSGRAYNEQFF	TGTGCCAGCAGCCCGAGGACTAGCGGGAGGGCCTACAATGAGCAGTTCTTC
.	TRBV27	16	.	TRBJ1-5	CASSLWAGNSNQPQHF	TGTGCCAGCAGTTTATGGGCTGGGAATAGCAATCAGCCCCAGCATTTT
many	TRBV27	11	.	TRBJ1-3	CASRLGNTIYF	TGTGCCAGCAGGCTAGGAAACACCATATATTTT
many	TRBV15	17	.	TRBJ2-5	CATSSLGDSSGQETQYF	TGTGCCACCAGCTCCTTAGGGGACTCATCAGGCCAAGAGACCCAGTACTTC
.	TRBV2	14	TRBD2	TRBJ2-2	CASIKRDFTGELFF	TGTGCCAGCATCAAGCGGGACTTCACCGGGGAGCTGTTTTTT
many	TRBV5-5	13	TRBD1	TRBJ1-4	CASSLWDSQKLFF	TGTGCCAGCAGCTTATGGGACAGTCAAAAACTGTTTTTT
few	TRBV5-4	13	.	TRBJ2-3	CASSFEVGDTQYF	TGTGCCAGCAGCTTCGAGGTCGGAGATACGCAGTATTTT
.	TRBV9	14	TRBD1	TRBJ1-1	CASDIRQGLISAFF	TGTGCCAGTGATATTAGACAGGGTCTAATATCGGCTTTCTTT
.	TRBV5-1	16	TRBD1	TRBJ1-1	CASSPQLTGANTEAFF	TGCGCCAGCAGCCCCCAACTGACAGGGGCGAACACTGAAGCTTTCTTT
few	TRBV5-1	15	.	TRBJ1-1	CASSPFYGANTEAFF	TGCGCCAGCAGCCCCTTCTACGGGGCGAACACTGAAGCTTTCTTT
many	TRBV25-1	14	TRBD2	TRBJ2-1	CASSVTGGFNEQFF	TGTGCCAGCAGTGTTACGGGAGGGTTTAATGAGCAGTTCTTC
many	TRBV15	19	.	TRBJ2-2	CATSGGSAGPWAAAGELFF	TGTGCCACCAGCGGGGGCTCGGCGGGACCTTGGGCAGCGGCCGGGGAGCTGTTTTTT
.	TRBV25-1	17	.	TRBJ1-4	CASSEYVTRGANEKLFF	TGTGCCAGCAGTGAATATGTGACAAGGGGTGCAAATGAAAAACTGTTTTTT
many	TRBV5-5	16	TRBD2	TRBJ2-7	CASSRTSGRPNYEQYF	TGTGCCAGCAGCAGGACTAGCGGGAGGCCCAACTACGAGCAGTACTTC
many	TRBV11-2	15	.	TRBJ1-1	CASSSTQRSNTEAFF	TGTGCCAGCAGCTCCACCCAGCGATCTAACACTGAAGCTTTCTTT
many	TRBV20-1	14	.	TRBJ1-1	CSARAPGVDTEAFF	TGCAGTGCTAGAGCCCCAGGGGTAGACACTGAAGCTTTCTTT
many	TRBV20-1	16	TRBD1	TRBJ2-5	CSANPLTGGEGETQYF	TGCAGTGCTAATCCCCTTACAGGGGGCGAGGGGGAGACCCAGTACTTC
few	TRBV7-2	16	TRBD2	TRBJ2-7	CASSFRPSGRSYEQYF	TGTGCCAGCAGCTTCCGACCCAGCGGGAGATCCTACGAGCAGTACTTC
many	TRBV29-1	15	.	TRBJ1-4	CSVRGGRGTNEKLFF	TGCAGCGTCCGGGGGGGCCGGGGAACTAATGAAAAACTGTTTTTT
.	TRBV20-1	17	.	TRBJ1-1	CSDQVGDNRRMNTEAFF	TGCAGTGACCAGGTGGGGGACAACAGGAGAATGAACACTGAAGCTTTCTTT
many	TRBV7-9	16	TRBD2	TRBJ2-3	CASSLDSGREGRTQYF	TGTGCCAGCAGCTTAGATTCGGGACGGGAGGGCCGTACGCAGTATTTT
.	TRBV5-1	17	TRBD2	TRBJ2-2	CASSSGLAGGHTGELFF	TGCGCCAGCAGCTCGGGACTAGCGGGAGGGCACACCGGGGAGCTGTTTTTT
.	TRBV7-9	14	.	TRBJ1-1	CASSPDLMNTEAFF	TGTGCCAGCAGCCCAGATCTGATGAACACTGAAGCTTTCTTT
many	TRBV12-3/TRBV12-4	14	TRBD2	TRBJ2-5	CASTLGTSGSRKYF	TGTGCCAGCACCCTCGGGACTAGCGGGAGTAGGAAGTACTTC
.	TRBV7-9	14	.	TRBJ2-3	CASIGDRAADTQYF	TGTGCCAGCATAGGGGACCGAGCAGCAGATACGCAGTATTTT
many	TRBV28	15	TRBD1	TRBJ2-7	CASSASDRVFREQYF	TGTGCCAGCAGTGCGTCGGACAGGGTCTTTCGCGAGCAGTACTTC
few	TRBV9	16	.	TRBJ1-1	CASSVATGGPNTEAFF	TGTGCCAGCAGCGTAGCTACGGGGGGCCCGAACACTGAAGCTTTCTTT
many	TRBV11-2	13	TRBD1	TRBJ2-4	CASSLDRKNIQYF	TGTGCCAGCAGCCTGGACAGGAAAAACATTCAGTACTTC
many	TRBV6-1	17	TRBD1	TRBJ1-6	CASSGGQTLSYNSPLHF	TGTGCCAGCAGTGGGGGACAGACTCTCTCCTATAATTCACCCCTCCACTTT
many	TRBV27	18	TRBD2	TRBJ2-7	CASRKGLAGVGEGYEQYF	TGTGCCAGCAGAAAAGGACTAGCGGGAGTGGGGGAAGGTTACGAGCAGTACTTC
many	TRBV7-2	15	.	TRBJ2-4	CASSPRSLAKNIQYF	TGTGCCAGCAGCCCTAGAAGTTTAGCCAAAAACATTCAGTACTTC
few	TRBV19	17	TRBD2	TRBJ2-1	CASSIGLAGASYNEQFF	TGTGCCAGTAGTATTGGCCTAGCGGGAGCTTCTTACAATGAGCAGTTCTTC
.	TRBV15	15	.	TRBJ2-7	CATSPDLVGAREQYF	TGTGCCACCAGCCCCGATTTAGTAGGGGCGAGGGAGCAGTACTTC
.	TRBV6-4	12	.	TRBJ2-7	CASSDRMYEQYF	TGTGCCAGCAGTGATCGGATGTACGAGCAGTACTTC
many	TRBV29-1	13	TRBD1	TRBJ2-3	CSAGDRVTDTQYF	TGCAGCGCCGGGGACAGGGTCACAGATACGCAGTATTTT
few	TRBV30	13	.	TRBJ1-5	CAWSGGLHQPQHF	TGTGCCTGGAGTGGAGGGTTACATCAGCCCCAGCATTTT
many	TRBV3-1	15	.	TRBJ2-7	CASSQGRGRHYEQYF	TGTGCCAGCAGCCAAGGAAGGGGCAGGCACTACGAGCAGTACTTC
.	TRBV6-1	17	TRBD1	TRBJ1-3	CASSSLDRGFSGNTIYF	TGTGCCAGCAGTAGCCTCGACAGGGGATTCAGTGGAAACACCATATATTTT
many	TRBV28	15	.	TRBJ2-2	CATHPGTSNTGELFF	TGTGCCACCCATCCCGGGACTTCGAACACCGGGGAGCTGTTTTTT
few	TRBV27	16	TRBD1	TRBJ1-4	CASRRTGASTNEKLFF	TGTGCCAGCAGGAGGACAGGAGCATCAACTAATGAAAAACTGTTTTTT
many	TRBV28	14	.	TRBJ2-7	CASSLPTSTYEQYF	TGTGCCAGCAGTTTACCAACATCTACCTACGAGCAGTACTTC